This TCR beta chain was retrieved from a study of blood T cell repertoires in COVID-19. Whole-study context: From T cells, B-cell-depleted T cells, or PBMCs came the material, which was cDNA or gDNA.

Living in roughly 25 US areas, the participants were between roughly 18 and 89 years of age. The germline CDR1 and CDR2 sequences are SQVTM and ANQGSEA. CDR3 length equals 12 residues. Trimming removed 4 bases at V and 1 base at J, with 6 bases between. In the original workflow: Amplification with reference gene primers provided the estimates of nucleated cell counts. TCRdb's table, derived via immunoSEQ multiplex PCR, lists solely in-frame clones and lacks some. For V, J and clone size, that table is used; D and trimming come from the DNA. The sample lists 450,000 or so clones; about 90% were seen once.

This receptor was identified in a man aged 18 to 29 who had recovered from COVID-19. Sequencing was carried out using PBMCs or T cells enriched from blood (not recorded which). The V call is TRBV29-1, the J call TRBJ2-3, with D unclear. The CDR3 is CSVVPGTDTQYF. The CDR3 DNA follows: TGCAGCGTTGTTCCAGGCACAGATACGCAGTATTTT.